Following are 31 T cell receptor beta chains from one sample sequenced in a study of early T cells in non-severe SARS-CoV-2 infection. TCRdb analysed the 5' RACE reads with MiXCR anew, one entry per CDR3 protein. Of 65,000 to 95,000 distinct CDR3 sequences in the sample, around 12% were seen once. The sequencing here drew on whole blood, taken at baseline. The receptors were gathered from an adult who was a healthcare worker with PCR-confirmed SARS-CoV-2 infection or an uninfected control (not recorded which). The donor label of this sample is uncertain.

The chain has TRBV12-5 and TRBJ2-1, with no clear D. The CDR3 contains 12 residues. The germline V gene has CDR1 LGHNT and CDR2 FRNRAP. With 1 base removed from V and 7 bases from J, the gap between germline ends came to 5 bases. The CDR3 region is CASGLGDNEQFF. The CDR3 DNA reads TGTGCTAGTGGTTTGGGGGATAATGAGCAGTTCTTC.

This clonotype was observed at least ten times. V is TRBV2 and J is TRBJ2-7; no firm D call. Trimming cost V 2 bases and J 1 base, with 6 bases left between them. This CDR3 region has 13 residues. Germline V gene lookup returns CDR1 SNHLY and CDR2 FYNNEI. CDR3 sequence (DNA): TGTGCCAGCAGTGAACGAATTTCCTACGAGCAGTACTTC. Its translation is CASSERISYEQYF.

The chain employs TRBV5-6 and TRBJ2-1, with D possibly being TRBD1 (6 bases). CDR3 size: 15 residues. Germline assignment: CDR1 SGHDT and CDR2 YYEEEE. V dropped 3 bases and J dropped 7 bases, with 17 bases sitting between them. CDR3 coding DNA: TGTGCCAGCAGCTACGGGGACATGGTAGGAAATGAGCAGTTCTTC. It translates to CASSYGDMVGNEQFF.

This clonotype was observed a handful of times. The chain carries TRBV20-1 and TRBJ1-1; tentatively, D is TRBD1 (6 bases). Germline V CDR1 and CDR2: DFQATT, SNEGSKA (reference sequence). The length of the CDR3 is 12 residues. Deletions cut 7 bases from V and 1 base from J, with 10 bases between. CDR3 residues: CSVRTANTEAFF. CDR3 coding DNA: TGCAGTGTCAGGACAGCGAACACTGAAGCTTTCTTT.

Ten or more counts support this clonotype. The chain recombines TRBV3-1 with TRBJ2-1; 10 bases map to TRBD2. V dropped 2 bases and J dropped 8; count of bases not matched to a gene: 9. The CDR3 spans 16 residues. CDR1 is LGHDT and CDR2 is YNNKEL in the germline V gene (reference sequence). CDR3 nucleotide sequence: TGTGCCAGCAGCCAAATAGGAGCGGGAGGGCGACATGAGCAGTTCTTC. It yields the protein CASSQIGAGGRHEQFF.

This clonotype has at least ten counts. The chain recombines TRBV6-6 with TRBJ1-1; D gene ambiguous. V was shortened by 5 bases and J by 4 bases, with 5 bases between the two germline ends. Germline CDR1 MNHNY, CDR2 SVGAGI (reference sequence). This CDR3 is 11 amino acids long. CDR3 sequence: CASSPGTEAFF. The CDR3 DNA is TGTGCCAGCAGTCCGGGCACTGAAGCTTTCTTT.

V gene TRBV4-1 combines with J gene TRBJ1-2; possibly TRBD1 for D (6 bases). The V and J ends lost 1 base and 4 bases respectively, with 16 bases between them. The CDR3 sequence is 16 residues long. Germline V CDR1 and CDR2: MGHRA, YSYEKL. The CDR3 reads CASSQASNRAFYGYTF. CDR3 sequence (DNA): TGCGCCAGCAGCCAAGCCAGTAACAGGGCCTTCTATGGCTACACCTTC.

This clonotype was seen many times. This chain links TRBV7-9 with TRBJ1-3; no clear D gene. Per the germline V gene, CDR1 is SEHNR and CDR2 is FQNEAQ (reference sequence). The V end was cut by 5 bases, the J end by 3 bases, with 2 bases between. The CDR3 is 11 residues long. CDR3 amino acids: CASSDGNTIYF. The CDR3 region has the DNA TGTGCCAGCAGCGATGGAAACACCATATATTTT. Complete variable domain (other parts from reference TRBV7-9 and TRBJ1-3): DTGVSQNPRHKITKRGQNVTFRCDPISEHNRLYWYRQTLGQGPEFLTYFQNEAQLEKSRLLSDRFSAERPKGSFSTLEIQRTEQGDSAMYLCASSDGNTIYFGEGSWLTVV.

This clonotype turned up a few times. The chain links TRBV20-1 to TRBJ2-5; D is uncertain. Germline CDR1 reads DFQATT; CDR2 reads SNEGSKA (reference sequence). V was pared by 7 bases and J by 5 bases, with 17 bases between. The CDR3 is made up of 13 amino acids. CDR3: CSGTRPQMETQYF. The CDR3 coding sequence is TGCAGTGGGACCCGGCCCCAGATGGAGACCCAGTACTTC.

This chain links TRBV11-3 with TRBJ2-5; D perhaps matches TRBD1 (6 bases). Germline values: CDR1 SGHNT, CDR2 YENEEA. The CDR3 is 15 residues long. V dropped 6 bases and J dropped 1 base, with 15 bases sitting between them. The CDR3 DNA reads as TGTGCCAGCAGAGACCGTAGGACAGCCCAAGAGACCCAGTACTTC. Amino acid sequence: CASRDRRTAQETQYF.

CDR3 DNA: TGCGCCAGCAGCTTGGCCAGCGGGTTGTACAATGAGCAGTTCTTC. Amino acids: CASSLASGLYNEQFF. The chain combines TRBV5-1 with TRBJ2-1; perhaps TRBD2 as D (6 bases). V lost 0 bases and J lost 4, with 11 bases in between. This CDR3 spans 15 amino acids. The V gene's germline CDR1 is SGHRS and CDR2 YFSETQ. Looking up the rest from reference TRBV5-1 and TRBJ2-1 gives the full variable domain: KAGVTQTPRYLIKTRGQQVTLSCSPISGHRSVSWYQQTPGQGLQFLFEYFSETQRNKGNFPGRFSGRQFSNSRSEMNVSTLELGDSALYLCASSLASGLYNEQFFGPGTRLTVL.

The table lists this clonotype with many counts. V gene TRBV7-3 combines with J gene TRBJ1-1; 7 bases agree with TRBD1. Germline CDR1 and CDR2: SGHTA and FQGTGA. Unmatched junction bases numbered 11, after V lost 6 bases and J lost 4 bases. The CDR3 loop spans 15 amino acids. Here the CDR3 DNA reads TGTGCCAGCAGTGAACAGGGGACCATTGGCACTGAAGCTTTCTTT. Its protein is CASSEQGTIGTEAFF.

The gene calls are TRBV20-1 and TRBJ2-5; the D is unclear. This CDR3 is built from 15 residues. V lost 5 bases, J lost 4 bases, and 20 bases lay in between. CDR1 is DFQATT, CDR2 SNEGSKA, per germline (reference sequence). The CDR3 DNA sequence: TGCAGTGCTTATCGGGCCGACTTTCTCCCAGAGACCCAGTACTTC. This codes for CSAYRADFLPETQYF.

V and J are TRBV19 and TRBJ1-5; possible D gene TRBD1, 6 bases. Between the trimmed V and J ends, which lost 4 bases and 7 bases, there was a span of 14 bases. The CDR3 runs 14 residues. Germline-derived CDR1 and CDR2 are LNHDA and SQIVND (reference sequence). The CDR3 coding sequence is TGTGCCAGTAGTAAACAGGGACCTCGGCAGCCCCAGCATTTT. Translation gives CASSKQGPRQPQHF.

The chain is built from TRBV4-3 and TRBJ2-7, with D perhaps matching TRBD2 (5 bases). V lost 0 bases, J lost 12 bases, and 18 bases lay in between. Germline loops: CDR1 LGHNA, CDR2 YSLEER. The CDR3 spans 14 residues. Written as DNA, the CDR3 is TGCGCCAGCAGCCAAGATCGGGGTAAGGAGACCTTGTACTTC. It is translated as CASSQDRGKETLYF.

J is TRBJ2-1 and V is TRBV18, with D perhaps TRBD1 (5 bases). Germline-derived CDR1 and CDR2 are KGHSH and LQKENI. The CDR3 covers 14 residues. Trimming left V 3 bases short and J 10 bases short, with 16 bases between. The CDR3 coding sequence is TGTGCCAGCTCACCGATGCAGGGATCGGAGGAGCAGTTCTTC. Encoded protein: CASSPMQGSEEQFF.

This clonotype was detected ten times or more. The V call is TRBV28, the J call TRBJ2-6; D ambiguous. The CDR3 contains 13 residues. V was clipped by 7 bases and J by 4 bases, with 8 bases between them. In germline, CDR1 is MDHEN, CDR2 SYDVKM. The CDR3 protein is CASIGSGANVLTF. In DNA, the CDR3 is TGTGCCAGCATCGGGTCGGGGGCCAACGTCCTGACTTTC.

In this sample, this clonotype turned up a few times. The rearrangement joins TRBV9 to TRBJ2-3; possibly TRBD1 for D (7 bases). The V end was cut by 3 bases, the J end by 0 bases, with 14 bases between. The germline gives CDR1 SGDLS, CDR2 YYNGEE. CDR3 length: 16 residues. In nucleotides, the CDR3 is TGTGCCAGCAGCGGATTACAGGGGACTAGCACAGATACGCAGTATTTT. Translated, it gives CASSGLQGTSTDTQYF.

This clonotype was observed a handful of times. The chain has TRBV6-5 and TRBJ1-2, with D possibly TRBD1 on 6 matching bases. CDR3 size: 15 residues. V lost 5 bases, J lost 4 bases, and 17 bases lay in between. Germline CDR1 MNHEY, CDR2 SVGAGI. Here the CDR3 DNA reads TGTGCCAGCAGTCTACAGGGCCCCTCCCCCTATGGCTACACCTTC. Translated: CASSLQGPSPYGYTF.

The J gene is TRBJ1-1, the V gene TRBV5-1; D unresolved. Trimming shortened V by 4 bases and J by 1 base, and 8 bases separated the two germline ends. Germline lookup yields CDR1 SGHRS and CDR2 YFSETQ. The CDR3 covers 13 residues. Here the CDR3 DNA reads TGCGCCAGCAGCCCGGACGAGAACACTGAAGCTTTCTTT. Residues: CASSPDENTEAFF.

This clonotype has just a few counts. An end of the junction does not agree with germline; a read error may underlie this. The CDR3 loop reads CASSSRTSGTYNEQFF. The CDR3 coding sequence is TGCGCCAGCAGTTCGCGGACTAGCGGTACCTACAATGAGCAGTTCTTC. The chain carries TRBV12-3 or TRBV12-4 and TRBJ2-1, with 10 bases lining up with TRBD2. The CDR3 is 16 residues long.

CDR3 in amino acids: CASSYQTQYF. The CDR3 nucleotides are TGTGCCAGCAGTTATCAGACCCAGTACTTC. V and J are TRBV2 and TRBJ2-5; D is uncertain. The germline V gene encodes CDR1 SNHLY and CDR2 FYNNEI. The CDR3 runs to 10 residues. Trimming stripped 5 bases from V and 6 bases from J, with 4 bases between.

This clonotype was observed at least ten times. The chain carries TRBV3-2 and TRBJ1-3. TRBV3-2 is a documented pseudogene. The CDR3 is 15 residues long. This CDR3 is CASSRPDVPGNTIYF. CDR3 coding DNA: TGTGCCAGCAGCCGACCGGACGTACCTGGAAACACCATATATTTT.

This clonotype was seen a handful of times. J is TRBJ1-2 and V is TRBV19; TRBD1 aligns across 7 bases. Trimming removed 5 bases from V and 3 bases from J; junction bases left unmatched: 3. Per germline, CDR1 LNHDA and CDR2 SQIVND (reference sequence). The CDR3 runs 13 residues. Here the CDR3 DNA reads TGTGCCAGTAGTGAAACAGGGGACTATGGCTACACCTTC. Protein product: CASSETGDYGYTF.

The chain couples TRBV9 to TRBJ1-1; TRBD1 is a possible D gene (6 bases). Germline CDR1 and CDR2: SGDLS and YYNGEE. CDR3 length equals 16 residues. V shed 4 bases and J shed 1 base, with 17 bases lying between them. CDR3 in amino acids: CASSSVGGQQNTEAFF. The DNA of the CDR3 is TGTGCCAGCAGCTCCGTAGGGGGACAACAGAACACTGAAGCTTTCTTT.

A few counts support this clonotype. The J gene is TRBJ2-7, the V gene TRBV7-9; 11 bases are a match to TRBD2. Germline V gene lookup returns CDR1 SEHNR and CDR2 FQNEAQ (reference sequence). The J segment lost 1 base and the V segment lost 5 bases, leaving 7 bases of the junction unmatched. The length of the CDR3 is 16 residues. CDR3 in DNA: TGTGCCAGCAGCCGATTTCGGACTAGCGGGTCCTACGAGCAGTACTTC. Amino acids: CASSRFRTSGSYEQYF.

The V and J genes are TRBV5-5 and TRBJ2-1, with D hard to call. Trimming shortened V by 0 bases and J by 8 bases, and 12 bases separated the two germline ends. The CDR3 is 14 amino acids. Germline V gives CDR1 SGHKS, CDR2 YYEKEE (reference sequence). CDR3 loop: CASSLAAQSHEQFF. DNA of the CDR3: TGTGCCAGCAGCTTGGCTGCGCAGTCTCATGAGCAGTTCTTC.

The V gene is TRBV20-1, the J gene TRBJ2-3; a weak D match, TRBD2 (5 bases). V lost 2 bases, J lost 0 bases, and 12 bases lay in between. Germline V gene lookup returns CDR1 DFQATT and CDR2 SNEGSKA (reference sequence). The CDR3 covers 15 residues. CDR3 nucleotides: TGCAGTGCTAGAAGTATGCGCGGGAGCACAGATACGCAGTATTTT. It codes for CSARSMRGSTDTQYF.

In its sample, this clonotype was seen many times. V is TRBV12-5 and J is TRBJ2-3, with 9 positions matching TRBD1. The CDR3 totals 17 residues. V was pared by 4 bases and J by 4 bases, with 12 bases of the junction left unmatched. Germline V gene data show CDR1 as LGHNT and CDR2 as FRNRAP. The DNA of the CDR3 is TGTGCTAGTGGTTCACGAGAAGGACAGGGGATTGCAGATACGCAGTATTTT. Translation gives CASGSREGQGIADTQYF.

As regards this clonotype: This could be a read error, since a much larger clone is one nucleotide away. The rearrangement links TRBV20-1 to TRBJ2-7; no definite D call. The V end was cut by 0 bases, the J end by 2 bases, with 2 bases between. The CDR3 runs to 11 residues. CDR1 is DFQATT, CDR2 SNEGSKA, per germline (reference sequence). The CDR3 DNA is TGCAGTGCTAGAGAAACCTACGAGCAGTACTTC. Residues: CSARETYEQYF.

In this sample, this clonotype turned up many times. The J gene is TRBJ2-2, the V gene TRBV7-7; D may be TRBD2 (5 bases). The CDR3 extends over 16 amino acids. In germline, CDR1 is SSHAT, CDR2 FNYEAQ (reference sequence). V was pared by 5 bases and J by 1 base, with 14 bases between. Here the CDR3 reads CASSPTTFLNTGELFF. The CDR3 bases are TGTGCCAGCAGCCCGACTACTTTCCTGAACACCGGGGAGCTGTTTTTT.